The clone carrying this TCR beta chain was recorded a few times. These data come from a study of shared T cell receptors in the human thymus. Measured with immunoSEQ multiplex PCR; TCRdb has only the in-frame clones, and not every one. The sample has about 540,000 clones; approximately 80% are singletons. Per the germline V gene, CDR1 is LNHDA and CDR2 is SQIVND (reference sequence). The CDR3 sequence is 13 residues long. The V end was cut by 5 bases, the J end by 1 base, with 8 bases between. This same sample was also part of a study on human thymus T cells.

The rearrangement uses TRBV19 and TRBJ1-1; D call uncertain. The sample comprised thymocytes. The clonotype was recovered from a boy in the first two years of life with a congenital heart defect. The CDR3: CASSAVRNTEAFF. CDR3 nucleotide sequence: TGTGCCAGTAGTGCCGTGAGGAACACTGAAGCTTTCTTT.